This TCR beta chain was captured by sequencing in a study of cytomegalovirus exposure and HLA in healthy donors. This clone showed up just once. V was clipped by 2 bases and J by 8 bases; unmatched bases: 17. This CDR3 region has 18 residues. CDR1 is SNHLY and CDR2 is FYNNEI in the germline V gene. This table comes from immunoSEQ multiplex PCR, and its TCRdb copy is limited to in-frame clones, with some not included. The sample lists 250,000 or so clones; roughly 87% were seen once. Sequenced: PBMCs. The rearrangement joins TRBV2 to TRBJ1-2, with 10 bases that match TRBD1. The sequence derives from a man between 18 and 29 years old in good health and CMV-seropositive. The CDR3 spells CASSEFSGVGTGATGYTF. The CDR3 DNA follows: TGTGCCAGCAGTGAATTTTCGGGAGTGGGGACAGGGGCCACCGGCTACACCTTC.